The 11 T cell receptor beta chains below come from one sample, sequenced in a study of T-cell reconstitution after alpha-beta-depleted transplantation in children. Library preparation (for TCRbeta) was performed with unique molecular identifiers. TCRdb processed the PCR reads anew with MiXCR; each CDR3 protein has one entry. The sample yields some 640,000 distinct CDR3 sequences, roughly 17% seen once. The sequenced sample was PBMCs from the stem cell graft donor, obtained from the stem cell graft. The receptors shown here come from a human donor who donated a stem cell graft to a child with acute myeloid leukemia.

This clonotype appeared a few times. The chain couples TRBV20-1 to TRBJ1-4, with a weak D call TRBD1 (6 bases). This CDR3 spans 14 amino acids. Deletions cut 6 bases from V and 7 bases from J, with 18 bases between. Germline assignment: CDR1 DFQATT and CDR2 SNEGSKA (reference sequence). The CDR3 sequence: CSAHAGDGTEKLFF. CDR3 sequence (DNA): TGCAGTGCCCATGCAGGGGACGGGACTGAAAAACTGTTTTTT.

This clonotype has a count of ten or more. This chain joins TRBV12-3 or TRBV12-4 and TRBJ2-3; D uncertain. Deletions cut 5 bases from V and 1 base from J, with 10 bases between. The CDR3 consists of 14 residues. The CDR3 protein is CASSARRGTDTQYF. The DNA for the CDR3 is TGTGCCAGCAGTGCTAGACGGGGCACAGATACGCAGTATTTT.

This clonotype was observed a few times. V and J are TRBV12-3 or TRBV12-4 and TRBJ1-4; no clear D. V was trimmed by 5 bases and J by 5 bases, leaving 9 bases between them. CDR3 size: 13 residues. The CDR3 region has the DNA TGTGCCAGCAGTCCACAGCTGAATGAAAAACTGTTTTTT. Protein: CASSPQLNEKLFF.

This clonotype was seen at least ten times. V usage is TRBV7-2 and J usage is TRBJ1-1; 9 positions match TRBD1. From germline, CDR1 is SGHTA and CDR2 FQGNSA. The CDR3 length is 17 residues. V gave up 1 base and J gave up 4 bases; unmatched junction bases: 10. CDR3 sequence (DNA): TGTGCCAGCAGCTTAGGCTACAGGGGGCGGAGGGGCACTGAAGCTTTCTTT. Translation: CASSLGYRGRRGTEAFF.

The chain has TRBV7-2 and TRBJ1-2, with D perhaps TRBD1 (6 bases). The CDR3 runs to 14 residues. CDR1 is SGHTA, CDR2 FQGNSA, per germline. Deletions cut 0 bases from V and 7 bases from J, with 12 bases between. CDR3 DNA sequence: TGTGCCAGCAGCTTAGCGCTGGGGGCAGGTGGCTACACCTTC. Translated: CASSLALGAGGYTF.

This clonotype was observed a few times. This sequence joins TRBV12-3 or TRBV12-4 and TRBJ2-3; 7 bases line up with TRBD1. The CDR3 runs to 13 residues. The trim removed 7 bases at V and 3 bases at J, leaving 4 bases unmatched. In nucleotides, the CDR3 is TGTGCCAGCAACCCCAGGGGGACAGATACGCAGTATTTT. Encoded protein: CASNPRGTDTQYF.

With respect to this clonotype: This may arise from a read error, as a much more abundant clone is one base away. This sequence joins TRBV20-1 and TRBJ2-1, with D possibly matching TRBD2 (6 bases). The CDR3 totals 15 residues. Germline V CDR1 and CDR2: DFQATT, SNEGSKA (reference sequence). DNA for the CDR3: TGCTGTGCTAGGGCCGGGACTGACCCTAACAATGAGCAGTTCTTC. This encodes CCARAGTDPNNEQFF.

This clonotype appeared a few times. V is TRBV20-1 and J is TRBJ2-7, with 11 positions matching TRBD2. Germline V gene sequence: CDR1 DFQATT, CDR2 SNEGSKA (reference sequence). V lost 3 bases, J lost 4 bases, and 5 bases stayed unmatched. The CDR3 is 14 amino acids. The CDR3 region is CSARLLAGDYEQYF. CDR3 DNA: TGCAGTGCTAGGCTACTAGCGGGGGATTACGAGCAGTACTTC.

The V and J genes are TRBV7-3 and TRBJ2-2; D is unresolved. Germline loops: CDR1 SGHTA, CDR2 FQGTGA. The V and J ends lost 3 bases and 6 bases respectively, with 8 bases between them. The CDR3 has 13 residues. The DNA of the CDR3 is TGTGCCAGCAGCTTGAATGGAGCCGGGGAGCTGTTTTTT. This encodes CASSLNGAGELFF. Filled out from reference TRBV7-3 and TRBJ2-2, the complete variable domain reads GAGVSQTPSNKVTEKGKYVELRCDPISGHTALYWYRQSLGQGPEFLIYFQGTGAADDSGLPNDRFFAVRPEGSVSTLKIQRTERGDSAVYLCASSLNGAGELFFGEGSRLTVL.

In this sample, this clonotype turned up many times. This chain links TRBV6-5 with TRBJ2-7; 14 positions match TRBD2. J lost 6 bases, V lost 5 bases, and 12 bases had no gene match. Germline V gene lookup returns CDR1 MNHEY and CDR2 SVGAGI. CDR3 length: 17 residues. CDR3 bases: TGTGCCAGCAGTCGCTCTCTGGGACTAGCGGGGGCTATCGAGCAGTACTTC. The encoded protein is CASSRSLGLAGAIEQYF.

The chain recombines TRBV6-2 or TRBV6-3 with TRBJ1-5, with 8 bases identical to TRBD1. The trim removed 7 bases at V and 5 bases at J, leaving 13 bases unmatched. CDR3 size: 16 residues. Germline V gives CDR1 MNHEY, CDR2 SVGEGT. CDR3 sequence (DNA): TGTGCCAGCACCGGACGAGGGGCAGGGGGCTATCAGCCCCAGCATTTT. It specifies CASTGRGAGGYQPQHF.